What follows are 10 T cell receptor beta chains derived from one specimen sequenced in a study of T cells in Graves' hyperthyroidism and ophthalmopathy. From RNA transcripts, TCR beta CDR3 regions were amplified. The primer set for the first-round RT-PCR of the TCR CDR3 was HTBI. TCRdb passed the multiplex PCR reads through MiXCR, listing each CDR3 protein once. The sample carries some 600,000 distinct CDR3 sequences, about 43% recorded once. The sequenced sample was peripheral blood or thyroid tissue (not recorded which). The receptors stem from a woman in her late teens or twenties with Graves' hyperthyroidism.

This clonotype was found a few times. The gene calls are TRBV25-1 and TRBJ1-5; D unresolved. Germline loops: CDR1 MGHDK, CDR2 SYGVNS. The CDR3 is 11 residues long. Between the trimmed V and J ends, which lost 6 bases and 5 bases, there was a span of 5 bases. CDR3 in amino acids: CASRGHQPQHF. CDR3 nucleotides: TGTGCCAGCAGGGGCCATCAGCCCCAGCATTTT.

For this clonotype: Being one base from a much bigger clone, this may be a read error. This chain connects TRBV7-9 to TRBJ1-2; 9 bases match TRBD1. This CDR3 contains 13 residues. Per germline, CDR1 SEHNR and CDR2 FQNEAQ (reference sequence). Losses at the gene ends were 10 bases for V and 9 bases for J; bases not matched to a gene: 12. The CDR3 DNA is TGTGCCACCAGACTAGGACAGGGGACCAGCTACACCTTC. Its translation: CATRLGQGTSYTF.

This clonotype was counted between two and nine times. The rearrangement uses TRBV5-4 and TRBJ1-2; 9 bases line up with TRBD1. The germline CDR1 and CDR2 sequences are SGHNT and YYREEE (reference sequence). V shed 0 bases, J shed 8 bases, and the junction held 5 bases outside the gene matches. This CDR3 is 14 amino acids long. CDR3 protein: CASSLENRGHGYTF. The CDR3 coding sequence is TGTGCCAGCAGCTTGGAAAACAGGGGGCACGGCTACACCTTC.

This chain uses TRBV7-2 with TRBJ1-4; TRBD1 is a possible D gene (6 bases). V lost 1 base and J 4 bases, leaving 13 bases between the germline ends. This CDR3 spans 16 amino acids. CDR1 is SGHTA and CDR2 is FQGNSA in the germline V gene. CDR3 DNA: TGTGCCAGCAGCTTAGTGGCAGGGGTGCGTAATGAAAAACTGTTTTTT. Amino acids: CASSLVAGVRNEKLFF.

This clonotype was counted at least ten times. V is TRBV10-2 and J is TRBJ2-7, with TRBD2 identical over 8 bases. Germline-derived CDR1 and CDR2 are WSHSY and SAAADI. The CDR3 has 12 residues. V shed 8 bases, J shed 4 bases, and the junction held 4 bases outside the gene matches. The CDR3 coding sequence is TGCGCCAGCGAAAGCGGGGGTTACGAGCAGTACTTC. It specifies CASESGGYEQYF.

This clonotype has just a few counts. This chain joins TRBV19 and TRBJ1-2, with D possibly being TRBD1 (5 bases). The CDR3 is made up of 13 amino acids. The V end was cut by 9 bases, the J end by 8 bases, with 19 bases between. Germline loops: CDR1 LNHDA, CDR2 SQIVND (reference sequence). The CDR3 is CASGLSARAGYTF. The DNA for the CDR3 is TGTGCCAGCGGTCTTTCCGCCAGGGCGGGCTACACCTTC.

The chain carries TRBV9 and TRBJ1-1; no clear D gene. The CDR3 totals 15 residues. The germline V gene encodes CDR1 SGDLS and CDR2 YYNGEE. Between the trimmed V and J ends, which lost 0 bases and 5 bases, there was a span of 14 bases. The CDR3 nucleotides are TGTGCCAGCAGCGTAGGGGGAGGCCCCCGTACTGAAGCTTTCTTT. It specifies CASSVGGGPRTEAFF.

The chain is built from TRBV14 and TRBJ2-5; D could derive from TRBD1 or TRBD2 (5 bases each). V was pared by 1 base and J by 13 bases, with 13 bases between. This CDR3 is built from 12 residues. Germline CDR1 reads SGHDN; CDR2 reads FVKESK. DNA of the CDR3: TGTGCCAGCAGCCAAGCGGGACGTCCTCCGTACTTC. Encoded protein: CASSQAGRPPYF.

Comment on this clonotype: Mismatch with germline at one junction end may stem from a read error. This chain links TRBV10-3 with TRBJ1-5; D unresolved. Germline CDR1 ENHRY, CDR2 SYGVKD. The CDR3 runs to 12 residues. The CDR3 loop is CAISWLNQPQHF. The CDR3 DNA is TGTGCGATCAGTTGGCTCAATCAGCCCCAGCATTTT.

This clonotype appeared a few times. The chain is built from TRBV5-1 and TRBJ2-7; D remains ambiguous. The V end lost 0 bases, the J end lost 2 bases, and 12 bases lay between the germline ends. CDR1 is SGHRS and CDR2 is YFSETQ in the germline V gene. This CDR3 region has 15 residues. CDR3 DNA: TGCGCCAGCAGCTTGGGGTCAGCCTCGGCCTACGAGCAGTACTTC. Its translation is CASSLGSASAYEQYF. Variable domain in full (rest from reference TRBV5-1 and TRBJ2-7): KAGVTQTPRYLIKTRGQQVTLSCSPISGHRSVSWYQQTPGQGLQFLFEYFSETQRNKGNFPGRFSGRQFSNSRSEMNVSTLELGDSALYLCASSLGSASAYEQYFGPGTRLTVT.